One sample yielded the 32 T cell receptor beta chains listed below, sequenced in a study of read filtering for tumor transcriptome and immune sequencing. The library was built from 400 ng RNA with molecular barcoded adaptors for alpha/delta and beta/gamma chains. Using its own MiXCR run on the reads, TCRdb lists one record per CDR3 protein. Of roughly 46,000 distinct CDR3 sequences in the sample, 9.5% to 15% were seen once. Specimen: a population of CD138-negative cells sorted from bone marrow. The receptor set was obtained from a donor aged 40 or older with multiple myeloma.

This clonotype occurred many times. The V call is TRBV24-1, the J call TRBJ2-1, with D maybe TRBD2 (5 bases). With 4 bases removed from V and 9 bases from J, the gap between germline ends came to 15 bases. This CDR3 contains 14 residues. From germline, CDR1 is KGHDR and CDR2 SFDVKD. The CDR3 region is CATSDPSTGSEQFF. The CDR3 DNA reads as TGTGCCACCAGTGACCCAAGTACGGGGAGTGAGCAGTTCTTC.

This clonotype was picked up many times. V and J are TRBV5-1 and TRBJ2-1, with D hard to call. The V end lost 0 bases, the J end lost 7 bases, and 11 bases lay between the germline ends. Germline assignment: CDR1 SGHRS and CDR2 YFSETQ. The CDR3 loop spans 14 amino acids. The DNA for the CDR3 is TGCGCCAGCAGCTTGGGAAGCGAGGAGAATGAGCAGTTCTTC. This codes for CASSLGSEENEQFF.

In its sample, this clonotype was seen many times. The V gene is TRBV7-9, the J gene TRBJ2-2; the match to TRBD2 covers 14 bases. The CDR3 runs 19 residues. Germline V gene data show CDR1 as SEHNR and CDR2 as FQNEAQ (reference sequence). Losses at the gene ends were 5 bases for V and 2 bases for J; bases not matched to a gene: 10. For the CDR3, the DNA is TGTGCCAGCAGCCCATGGGGACTAGCGGGAGAGAGTAACACCGGGGAGCTGTTTTTT. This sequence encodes CASSPWGLAGESNTGELFF.

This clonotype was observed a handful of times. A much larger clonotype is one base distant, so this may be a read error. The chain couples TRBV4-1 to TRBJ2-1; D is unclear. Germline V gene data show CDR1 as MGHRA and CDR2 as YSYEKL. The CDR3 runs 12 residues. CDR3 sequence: CASSQDRNGQFF. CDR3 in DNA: TGCGCCAGCAGCCAAGACAGGAATGGGCAGTTCTTC.

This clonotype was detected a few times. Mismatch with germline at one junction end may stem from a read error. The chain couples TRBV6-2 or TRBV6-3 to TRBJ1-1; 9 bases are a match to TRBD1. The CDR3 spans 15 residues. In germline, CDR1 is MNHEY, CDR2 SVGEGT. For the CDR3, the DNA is TGTGCCTGCAGAGACAGGGGGTCGGTCGGCACTGAAGCTTTCTTT. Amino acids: CACRDRGSVGTEAFF.

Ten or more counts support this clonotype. The CDR3 DNA reads TGTGCCAGCTCACCACCGGAGGTCTACAATGAGCAGTTCTTC. This encodes CASSPPEVYNEQFF. This rearrangement joins TRBV18 to TRBJ2-1; the D gene is possibly TRBD2 (5 bases). The V end lost 0 bases, the J end lost 3 bases, and 6 bases lay between the germline ends. The germline gives CDR1 KGHSH, CDR2 LQKENI. The CDR3 has 14 amino acids.

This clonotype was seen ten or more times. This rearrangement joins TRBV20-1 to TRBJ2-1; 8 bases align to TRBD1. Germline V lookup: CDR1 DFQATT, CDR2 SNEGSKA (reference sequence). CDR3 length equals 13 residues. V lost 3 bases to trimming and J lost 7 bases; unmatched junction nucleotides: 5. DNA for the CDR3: TGCAGTGCTAGGCCGGACAGGGTTAATGAGCAGTTCTTC. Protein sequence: CSARPDRVNEQFF.

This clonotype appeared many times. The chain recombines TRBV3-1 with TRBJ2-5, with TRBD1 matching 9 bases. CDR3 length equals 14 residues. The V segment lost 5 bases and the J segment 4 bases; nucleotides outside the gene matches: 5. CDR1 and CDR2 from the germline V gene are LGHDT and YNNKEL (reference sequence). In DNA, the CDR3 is TGTGCCAGCAGCGTCCGGGACAGGGCAGAGACCCAGTACTTC. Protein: CASSVRDRAETQYF.

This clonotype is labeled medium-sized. CDR3 DNA sequence: TGCAGCGTTGTAGGACTGATGGAGGTGGATGAGCAGTTCTTC. This sequence encodes CSVVGLMEVDEQFF. The chain links TRBV29-1 to TRBJ2-1, with D possibly matching TRBD2 (5 bases). The CDR3 covers 14 residues. V lost 4 bases and J lost 8, with 18 bases in between. CDR1 is SQVTM, CDR2 ANQGSEA, per germline.

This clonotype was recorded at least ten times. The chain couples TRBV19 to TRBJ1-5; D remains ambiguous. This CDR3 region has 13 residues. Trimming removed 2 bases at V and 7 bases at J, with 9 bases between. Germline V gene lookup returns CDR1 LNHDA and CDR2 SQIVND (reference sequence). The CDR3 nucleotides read TGTGCCAGTAGTATAAGGGTAGGCCAGCCCCAGCATTTT. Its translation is CASSIRVGQPQHF. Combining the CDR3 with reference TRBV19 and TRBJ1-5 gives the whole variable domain DGGITQSPKYLFRKEGQNVTLSCEQNLNHDAMYWYRQDPGQGLRLIYYSQIVNDFQKGDIAEGYSVSREKKESFPLTVTSAQKNPTAFYLCASSIRVGQPQHFGDGTRLSIL.

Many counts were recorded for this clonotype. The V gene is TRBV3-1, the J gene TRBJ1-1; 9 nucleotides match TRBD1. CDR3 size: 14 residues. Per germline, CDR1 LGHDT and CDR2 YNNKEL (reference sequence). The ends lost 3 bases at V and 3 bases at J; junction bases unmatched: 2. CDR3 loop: CASSHRTGDTEAFF. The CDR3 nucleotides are TGTGCCAGCAGCCACCGGACAGGGGACACTGAAGCTTTCTTT.

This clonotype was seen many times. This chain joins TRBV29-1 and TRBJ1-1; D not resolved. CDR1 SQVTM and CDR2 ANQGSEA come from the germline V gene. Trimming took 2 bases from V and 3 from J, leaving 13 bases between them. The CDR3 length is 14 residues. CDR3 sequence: CSVEYPGVDTEAFF. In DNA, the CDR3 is TGCAGCGTTGAATATCCTGGCGTGGACACTGAAGCTTTCTTT. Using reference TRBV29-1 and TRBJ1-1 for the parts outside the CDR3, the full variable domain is SAVISQKPSRDICQRGTSLTIQCQVDSQVTMMFWYRQQPGQSLTLIATANQGSEATYESGFVIDKFPISRPNLTFSTLTVSNMSPEDSSIYLCSVEYPGVDTEAFFGQGTRLTVV.

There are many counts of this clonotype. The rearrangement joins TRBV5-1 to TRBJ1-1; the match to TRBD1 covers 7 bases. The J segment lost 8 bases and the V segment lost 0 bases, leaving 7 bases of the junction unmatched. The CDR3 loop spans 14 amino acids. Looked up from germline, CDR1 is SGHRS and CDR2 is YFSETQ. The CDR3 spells CASSLGQGESEAFF. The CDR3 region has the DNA TGCGCCAGCAGCTTGGGGCAGGGGGAATCCGAAGCTTTCTTT.

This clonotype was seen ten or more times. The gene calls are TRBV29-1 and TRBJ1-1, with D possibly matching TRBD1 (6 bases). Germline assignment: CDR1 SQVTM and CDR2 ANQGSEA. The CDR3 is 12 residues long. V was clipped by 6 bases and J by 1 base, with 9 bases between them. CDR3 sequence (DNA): TGCAGCGTGGACAGCGGGAACACTGAAGCTTTCTTT. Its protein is CSVDSGNTEAFF.

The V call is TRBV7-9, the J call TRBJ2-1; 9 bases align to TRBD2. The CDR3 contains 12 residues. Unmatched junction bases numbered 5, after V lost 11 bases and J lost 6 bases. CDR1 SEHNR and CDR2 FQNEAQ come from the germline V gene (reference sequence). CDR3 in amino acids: CAGGLALNEQFF. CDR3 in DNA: TGTGCCGGGGGACTAGCCCTCAATGAGCAGTTCTTC.

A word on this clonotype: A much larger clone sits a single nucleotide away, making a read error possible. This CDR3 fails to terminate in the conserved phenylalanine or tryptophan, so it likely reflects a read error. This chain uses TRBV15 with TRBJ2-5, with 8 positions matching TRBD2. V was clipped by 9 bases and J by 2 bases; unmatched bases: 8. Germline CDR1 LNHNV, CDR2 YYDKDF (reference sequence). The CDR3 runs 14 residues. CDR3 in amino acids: CATKSGRVQETQYL. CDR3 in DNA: TGTGCCACGAAGAGCGGGAGAGTACAAGAGACCCAGTACCTC.

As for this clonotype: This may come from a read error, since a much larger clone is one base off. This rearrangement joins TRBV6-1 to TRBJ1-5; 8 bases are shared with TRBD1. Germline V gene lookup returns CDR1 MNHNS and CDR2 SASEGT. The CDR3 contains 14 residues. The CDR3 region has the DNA TGTGCCGGCAGTTACTCGACAGGGGATCAGCCCCAGCATTTT. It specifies CAGSYSTGDQPQHF.

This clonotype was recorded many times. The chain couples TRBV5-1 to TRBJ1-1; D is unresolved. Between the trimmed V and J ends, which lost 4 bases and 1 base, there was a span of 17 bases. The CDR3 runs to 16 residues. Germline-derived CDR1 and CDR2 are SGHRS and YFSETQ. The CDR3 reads CASSNSANLKNTEAFF. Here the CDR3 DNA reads TGCGCCAGCAGCAACAGTGCAAACCTTAAGAACACTGAAGCTTTCTTT.

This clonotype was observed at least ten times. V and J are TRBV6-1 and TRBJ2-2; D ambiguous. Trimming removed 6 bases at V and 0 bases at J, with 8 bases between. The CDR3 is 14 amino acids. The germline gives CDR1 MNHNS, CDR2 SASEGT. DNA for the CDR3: TGTGCCAGCAGGGTCAGAACGAACACCGGGGAGCTGTTTTTT. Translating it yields CASRVRTNTGELFF.

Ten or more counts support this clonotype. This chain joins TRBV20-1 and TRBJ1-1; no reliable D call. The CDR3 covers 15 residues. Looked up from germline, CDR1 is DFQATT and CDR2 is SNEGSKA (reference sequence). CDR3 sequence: CIPERTAAVNTEAFF. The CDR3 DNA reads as TGCATACCAGAAAGGACGGCGGCCGTTAACACTGAAGCTTTCTTT.

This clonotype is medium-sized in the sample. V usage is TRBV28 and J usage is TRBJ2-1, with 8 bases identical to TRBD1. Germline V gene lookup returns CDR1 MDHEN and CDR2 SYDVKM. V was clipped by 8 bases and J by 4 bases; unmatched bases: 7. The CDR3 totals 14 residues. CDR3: CASPPGQEYNEQFF. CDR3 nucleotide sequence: TGTGCCAGCCCGCCGGGACAGGAGTACAATGAGCAGTTCTTC.

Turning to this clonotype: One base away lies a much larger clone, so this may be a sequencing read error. CDR3 amino acids: CASRAGQGRRDTGAFF. The CDR3 region has the DNA TGTGCCAGCAGGGCTGGACAGGGGAGACGGGACACTGGAGCTTTCTTT. This sequence joins TRBV6-6 and TRBJ1-1; TRBD1 matches at 9 bases. Per the germline V gene, CDR1 is MNHNY and CDR2 is SVGAGI (reference sequence). This CDR3 spans 16 amino acids.

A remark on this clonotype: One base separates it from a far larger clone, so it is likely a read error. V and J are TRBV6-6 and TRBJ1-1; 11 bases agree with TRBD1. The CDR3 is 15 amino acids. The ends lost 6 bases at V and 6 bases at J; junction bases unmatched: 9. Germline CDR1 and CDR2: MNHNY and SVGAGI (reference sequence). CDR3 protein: CASRQTGTGGAEAFF. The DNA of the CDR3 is TGTGCCAGCAGACAAACCGGGACAGGGGGGGCTGAAGCTTTCTTT.

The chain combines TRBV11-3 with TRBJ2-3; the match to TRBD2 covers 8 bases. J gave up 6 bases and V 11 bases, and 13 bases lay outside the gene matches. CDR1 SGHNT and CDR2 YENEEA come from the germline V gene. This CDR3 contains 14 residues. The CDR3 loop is CAGGSGLATDTQYF. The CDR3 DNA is TGTGCCGGCGGCTCCGGACTAGCCACCGATACGCAGTATTTT.

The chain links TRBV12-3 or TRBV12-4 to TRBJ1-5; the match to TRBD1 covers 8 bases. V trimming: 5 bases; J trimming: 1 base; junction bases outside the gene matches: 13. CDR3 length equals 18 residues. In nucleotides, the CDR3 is TGTGCCAGCAGTGATAAAGTGGCAGGGGGCGAGAGCAATCAGCCCCAGCATTTT. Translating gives CASSDKVAGGESNQPQHF.

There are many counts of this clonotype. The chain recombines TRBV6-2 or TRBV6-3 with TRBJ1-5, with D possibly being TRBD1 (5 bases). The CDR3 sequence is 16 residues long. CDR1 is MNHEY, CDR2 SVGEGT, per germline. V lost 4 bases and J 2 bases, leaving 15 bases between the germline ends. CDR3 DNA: TGTGCCAGCAGTTTGTCGGGGGATAATGGCAATCAGCCCCAGCATTTT. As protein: CASSLSGDNGNQPQHF.

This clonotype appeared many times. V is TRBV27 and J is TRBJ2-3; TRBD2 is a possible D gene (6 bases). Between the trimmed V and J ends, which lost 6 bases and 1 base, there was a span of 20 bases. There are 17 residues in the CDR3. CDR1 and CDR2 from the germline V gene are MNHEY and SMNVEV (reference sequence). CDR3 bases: TGTGCCAGCAGCCGTTTGTCTTCGGGAGCTGGCACAGATACGCAGTATTTT. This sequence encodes CASSRLSSGAGTDTQYF.

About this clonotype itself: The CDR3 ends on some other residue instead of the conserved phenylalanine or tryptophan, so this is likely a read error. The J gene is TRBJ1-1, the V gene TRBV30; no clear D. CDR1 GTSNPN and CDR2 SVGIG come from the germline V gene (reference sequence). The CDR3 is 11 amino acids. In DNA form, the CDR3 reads TGTGCCTGGATTAGGAGGACTGGAGCTTTCATT. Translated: CAWIRRTGAFI.

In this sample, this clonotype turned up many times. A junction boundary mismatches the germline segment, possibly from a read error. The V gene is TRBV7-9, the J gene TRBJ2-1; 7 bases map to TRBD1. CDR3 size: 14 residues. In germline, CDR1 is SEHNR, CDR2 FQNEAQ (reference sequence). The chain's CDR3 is CASSLDRGRNGQFF. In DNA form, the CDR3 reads TGTGCCAGCAGCTTAGACAGGGGCCGTAATGGGCAGTTCTTC.

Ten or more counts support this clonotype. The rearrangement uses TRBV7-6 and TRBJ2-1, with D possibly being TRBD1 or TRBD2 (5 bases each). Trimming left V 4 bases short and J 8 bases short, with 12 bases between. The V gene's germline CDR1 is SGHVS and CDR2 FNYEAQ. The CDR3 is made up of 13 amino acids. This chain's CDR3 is CASSSGRWDEQFF. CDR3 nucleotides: TGTGCCAGCAGCTCGGGACGTTGGGATGAGCAGTTCTTC.

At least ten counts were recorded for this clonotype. CDR3 sequence: CSAGRGVGTSYNEQFF. CDR3 in DNA: TGCAGTGCCGGGAGGGGGGTTGGGACTAGCTACAATGAGCAGTTCTTC. V gene TRBV20-1 combines with J gene TRBJ2-1; 8 nucleotides align to TRBD2. J was trimmed by 3 bases and V by 6 bases; bases with no gene match: 13. The CDR3 consists of 16 residues. The germline gives CDR1 DFQATT, CDR2 SNEGSKA (reference sequence).

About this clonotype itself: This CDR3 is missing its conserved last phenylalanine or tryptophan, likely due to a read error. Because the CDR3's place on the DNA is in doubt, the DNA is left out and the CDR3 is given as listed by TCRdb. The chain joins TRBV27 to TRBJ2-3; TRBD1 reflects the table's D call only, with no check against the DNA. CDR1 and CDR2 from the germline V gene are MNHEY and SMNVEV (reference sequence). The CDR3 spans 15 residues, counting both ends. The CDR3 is CASSPYRDRGLFIDS.